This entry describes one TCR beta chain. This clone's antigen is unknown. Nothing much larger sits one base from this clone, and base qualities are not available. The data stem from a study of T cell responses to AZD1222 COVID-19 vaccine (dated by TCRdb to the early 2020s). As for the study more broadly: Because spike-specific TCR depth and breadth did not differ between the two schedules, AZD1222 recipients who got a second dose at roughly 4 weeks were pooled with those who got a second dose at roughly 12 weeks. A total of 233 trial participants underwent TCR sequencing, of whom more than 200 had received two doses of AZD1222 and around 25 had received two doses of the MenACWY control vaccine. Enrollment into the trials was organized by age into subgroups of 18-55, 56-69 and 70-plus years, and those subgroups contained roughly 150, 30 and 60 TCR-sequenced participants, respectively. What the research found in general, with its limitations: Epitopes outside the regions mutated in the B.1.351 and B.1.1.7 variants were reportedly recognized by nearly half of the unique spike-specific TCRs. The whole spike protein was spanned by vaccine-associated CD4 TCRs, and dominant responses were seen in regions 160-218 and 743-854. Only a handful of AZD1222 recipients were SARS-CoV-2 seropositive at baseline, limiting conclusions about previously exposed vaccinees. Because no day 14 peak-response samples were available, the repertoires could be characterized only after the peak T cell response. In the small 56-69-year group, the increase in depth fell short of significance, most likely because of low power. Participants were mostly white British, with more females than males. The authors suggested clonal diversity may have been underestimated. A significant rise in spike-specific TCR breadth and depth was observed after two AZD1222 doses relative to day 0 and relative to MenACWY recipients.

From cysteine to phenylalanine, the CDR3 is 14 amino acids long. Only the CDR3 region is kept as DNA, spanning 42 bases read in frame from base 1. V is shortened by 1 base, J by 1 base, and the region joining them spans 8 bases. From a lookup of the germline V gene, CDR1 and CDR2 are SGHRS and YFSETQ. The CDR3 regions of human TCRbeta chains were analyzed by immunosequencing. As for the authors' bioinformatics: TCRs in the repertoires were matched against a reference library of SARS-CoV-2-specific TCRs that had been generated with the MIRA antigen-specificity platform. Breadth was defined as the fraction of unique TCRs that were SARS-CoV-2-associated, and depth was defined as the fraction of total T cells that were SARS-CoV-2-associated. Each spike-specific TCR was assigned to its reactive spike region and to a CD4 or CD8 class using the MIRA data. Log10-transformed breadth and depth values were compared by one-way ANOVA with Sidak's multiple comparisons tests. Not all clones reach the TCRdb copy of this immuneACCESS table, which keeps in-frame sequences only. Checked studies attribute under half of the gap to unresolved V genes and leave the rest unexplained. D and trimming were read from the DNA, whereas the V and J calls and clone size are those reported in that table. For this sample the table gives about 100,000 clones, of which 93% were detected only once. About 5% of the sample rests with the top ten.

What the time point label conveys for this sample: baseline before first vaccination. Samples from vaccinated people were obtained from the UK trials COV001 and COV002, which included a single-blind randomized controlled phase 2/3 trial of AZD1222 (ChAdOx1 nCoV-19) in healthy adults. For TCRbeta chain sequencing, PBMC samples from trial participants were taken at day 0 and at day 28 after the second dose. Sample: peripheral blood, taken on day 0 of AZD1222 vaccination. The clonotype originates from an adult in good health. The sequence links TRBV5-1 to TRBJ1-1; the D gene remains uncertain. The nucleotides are TGCGCCAGCAGCTTGTATTGGGGGAACACTGAAGCTTTCTTT. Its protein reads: CASSLYWGNTEAFF.